These 8 T cell receptor beta chains were sequenced from one sample in a study of shared clonotypes between healthy human individuals. The method was immunoSEQ multiplex PCR; TCRdb's version includes in-frame clones alone and lacks a portion of them. The table includes more than 400,000 clones, 90% to 97% detected once. Sequenced material: naive CD4+ T cells sorted from blood. Specified subset: CD45RA+ positively selected. These receptors all come from a woman in her twenties or thirties in good health.

A word on this clone: Other DNA sequences in this specimen translate into the identical CDR3. The V call is TRBV18, the J call TRBJ2-5; D ambiguous. This CDR3 has 12 amino acids. Germline CDR1 and CDR2: KGHSH and LQKENI. V was cut by 2 bases and J by 4 bases, with 5 bases left in between. CDR3 amino acids: CASSPGLETQYF. For the CDR3, the DNA is TGTGCCAGCTCACCAGGGCTAGAGACCCAGTACTTC.

The V gene is TRBV5-6, the J gene TRBJ1-2; 8 nucleotides line up with TRBD1. Germline V lookup: CDR1 SGHDT, CDR2 YYEEEE. V trimming: 3 bases; J trimming: 7 bases; junction bases outside the gene matches: 11. CDR3 length: 15 residues. This CDR3 reads CASSWARTGFSGYTF. For the CDR3, the DNA is TGTGCCAGCAGCTGGGCGCGGACAGGGTTTTCTGGCTACACCTTC.

This chain links TRBV19 with TRBJ1-1, with D unclear. V was pared by 6 bases and J by 1 base, with 15 bases between. The CDR3 is 15 amino acids. Germline CDR1 and CDR2: LNHDA and SQIVND (reference sequence). The CDR3 nucleotides read TGTGCCAGTAGCGTGCCAGGCCGGAGGAACACTGAAGCTTTCTTT. This gives the protein CASSVPGRRNTEAFF.

The chain recombines TRBV5-1 with TRBJ2-1; maybe TRBD2 (6 bases). CDR1 SGHRS and CDR2 YFSETQ come from the germline V gene. The CDR3 extends over 15 amino acids. The ends were cut back, 1 base at V and 5 bases at J, with 13 bases in the middle. The CDR3 bases are TGCGCCAGCAGCTTGTACCCTAGCGCAAACAATGAGCAGTTCTTC. Protein: CASSLYPSANNEQFF. Combining the CDR3 with reference TRBV5-1 and TRBJ2-1 gives the whole variable domain KAGVTQTPRYLIKTRGQQVTLSCSPISGHRSVSWYQQTPGQGLQFLFEYFSETQRNKGNFPGRFSGRQFSNSRSEMNVSTLELGDSALYLCASSLYPSANNEQFFGPGTRLTVL.

This clone was recorded once. The chain recombines TRBV11-3 with TRBJ2-3; TRBD2 is a possible D gene (6 bases). The V and J ends lost 1 base and 3 bases respectively, with 17 bases between them. Germline V CDR1 and CDR2: SGHNT, YENEEA. This CDR3 is 17 amino acids long. CDR3 bases: TGTGCCAGCAGCTTAGGAAGGGGCTCGGCGGGGACAGATACGCAGTATTTT. The encoded protein is CASSLGRGSAGTDTQYF.

The chain combines TRBV11-1 with TRBJ2-1; either TRBD1 or TRBD2 may supply D (5 bases each). Germline CDR1 reads SGHAT; CDR2 reads FQDESV (reference sequence). The length of the CDR3 is 16 residues. With 1 base removed from V and 2 bases from J, the gap between germline ends came to 12 bases. This CDR3 is CASSLGSGPTYNEQFF. CDR3 DNA: TGTGCCAGCAGCTTAGGTTCGGGACCAACCTACAATGAGCAGTTCTTC.

The chain carries TRBV5-6 and TRBJ2-1, with 9 bases that match TRBD2. The CDR3 contains 19 residues. Trimming at V came to 5 bases and at J to 0 bases, leaving 15 bases not matched to a gene. CDR1 is SGHDT, CDR2 YYEEEE, per germline. This CDR3 reads CASSYKLLAGLSSYNEQFF. CDR3 nucleotides: TGTGCCAGCAGTTACAAGCTCCTAGCGGGATTAAGCTCCTACAATGAGCAGTTCTTC.

The chain carries TRBV7-9 and TRBJ1-1; possibly TRBD1 for D (6 bases). This CDR3 comprises 14 residues. V lost 3 bases to trimming and J lost 0 bases, with 8 bases between them. From germline, CDR1 is SEHNR and CDR2 FQNEAQ (reference sequence). CDR3 DNA: TGTGCCAGCAGCTTGGGACACTTGAACACTGAAGCTTTCTTT. Protein product: CASSLGHLNTEAFF.